A selection of T cell receptor beta chains follows, all from one sample in a study of cytomegalovirus exposure and HLA in healthy donors. Assay used: immunoSEQ multiplex PCR; TCRdb lists only in-frame clones, some missing. The table records more than 100,000 clones, around four fifths of them present only once. The sequencing sample was made of PBMCs. These receptors were collected from a woman aged 45-59 years in good health and CMV-seropositive. The CDR3 runs from the conserved cysteine through the conserved F or W. The D gene is left open where the match is weak. Some rows mark clone size as missing; the rest say once, few, many or name a class of expanded clone.

V: TRBV7-9
J: TRBJ2-7
size: NA
D: NA
DNA: TGTGCCAGCAGTGTGACGGAGCTCAGCGAGCAGTACTTC
CDR3: CASSVTELSEQYF

V: TRBV6-1
J: TRBJ2-2
size: NA
D: TRBD1
DNA: TGTGCCACGGACAGGTACTGGGACACCGGGGAGCTGTTTTTT
CDR3: CATDRYWDTGELFF

V: TRBV9
J: TRBJ1-3
size: NA
D: NA
DNA: TGTGCCAGCAGCGTAGACAGCCCTTCTGGAAACACCATATATTTT
CDR3: CASSVDSPSGNTIYF

V: TRBV6-1
J: TRBJ2-5
size: NA
D: NA
DNA: TGTGCCAGCAGTGAAGTCGGAGAGACCCAGTACTTC
CDR3: CASSEVGETQYF

V: TRBV7-2
J: TRBJ1-4
size: NA
D: NA
DNA: TGTGCCAGCAGCCTCAGGGCTGAAGAAAAACTGTTTTTT
CDR3: CASSLRAEEKLFF

V: TRBV9
J: TRBJ1-3
size: once
D: TRBD1
DNA: TGTGCCAGCAGCCCCCGACAGGGCGGGGGAAACACCATATATTTT
CDR3: CASSPRQGGGNTIYF

V: TRBV27
J: TRBJ2-1
size: NA
D: TRBD2
DNA: TGTGCCAGCAGAGTGGGACTAGCGGGGTGGGATGAGCAGTTCTTC
CDR3: CASRVGLAGWDEQFF

V: TRBV5-4
J: TRBJ2-5
size: NA
D: NA
DNA: TGTGCCAGCAGCTTGCGGCGGGGAGCGGGAGAGACCCAGTACTTC
CDR3: CASSLRRGAGETQYF

V: TRBV6-5
J: TRBJ2-7
size: NA
D: TRBD1
DNA: TGTGCCAGCAGCCGGGACAGGGGGTTCGAGCAGTACTTC
CDR3: CASSRDRGFEQYF

V: TRBV9
J: TRBJ1-3
size: NA
D: NA
DNA: TGTGCCAGCAGCGTAGTCGAGGCCGGAAACACCATATATTTT
CDR3: CASSVVEAGNTIYF

V: TRBV6-5
J: TRBJ1-6
size: NA
D: NA
DNA: TGTGCCAGCAGTTCCCCCGCAGGTGCTGATTCACCCCTCCACTTT
CDR3: CASSSPAGADSPLHF

V: TRBV5-5
J: TRBJ1-6
size: NA
D: NA
DNA: TGTGCCAGCAGCCCCTCTTCCAGCTCCTATAATTCACCCCTCCACTTT
CDR3: CASSPSSSSYNSPLHF

V: TRBV4-1
J: TRBJ2-5
size: NA
D: NA
DNA: TGCGCCAGCAGCCAAGATGTGGAGGAGGGGGCAAAAGAGCAGTACTTC
CDR3: CASSQDVEEGAKEQYF

V: TRBV10-1
J: TRBJ2-7
size: NA
D: TRBD1
DNA: TGCGCCAGCAGCCCGGGACAGGACCCCTACGAGCAGTACTTC
CDR3: CASSPGQDPYEQYF

V: TRBV14
J: TRBJ2-7
size: NA
D: TRBD1
DNA: TGTGCCAGCAGCCAAGATAGACCCTGGACAGGGAGCGAGCAGTACTTC
CDR3: CASSQDRPWTGSEQYF

V: TRBV2
J: TRBJ1-1
size: NA
D: NA
DNA: TGTGCCAGCAGTGGTGGGGGGTCGACTGAAGCTTTCTTT
CDR3: CASSGGGSTEAFF

V: TRBV7-9
J: TRBJ2-5
size: NA
D: TRBD1
DNA: TGTGCCAGCAGCGTACAGGGGTCCCAAGAGACCCAGTACTTC
CDR3: CASSVQGSQETQYF

V: TRBV7-3
J: TRBJ2-7
size: NA
D: NA
DNA: TGTGCCAGCAGCTTAGACAGGGGAGGGGACTACGAGCAGTACTTC
CDR3: CASSLDRGGDYEQYF

V: TRBV18
J: TRBJ2-1
size: few
D: NA
DNA: TGTGCCAGCTCATTATCACAGCCCTACAATGAGCAGTTCTTC
CDR3: CASSLSQPYNEQFF

V: TRBV6-6
J: TRBJ2-7
size: NA
D: TRBD2
DNA: TGTGCCAGTCGGGGGGGCTCGTCCTACGAGCAGTACTTC
CDR3: CASRGGSSYEQYF

V: TRBV7-9
J: TRBJ1-2
size: NA
D: TRBD1
DNA: TGTGCCAGCAGCTTTGGGACAGGGGCCGCTTATGGCTACACCTTC
CDR3: CASSFGTGAAYGYTF

V: TRBV7-9
J: TRBJ2-1
size: few
D: NA
DNA: TGTGCCAGCAGCTTGGGCCCGGAGCAGTTCTTC
CDR3: CASSLGPEQFF

V: TRBV7-9
J: TRBJ2-3
size: NA
D: NA
DNA: TGTGCCAGCAGCTTAGTCGAGAAGAGCACAGATACGCAGTATTTT
CDR3: CASSLVEKSTDTQYF

V: TRBV5-4
J: TRBJ2-1
size: NA
D: NA
DNA: TGTGCCAGCAGCCGGGCCGGGGAATCCTACAATGAGCAGTTCTTC
CDR3: CASSRAGESYNEQFF

V: TRBV5-1
J: TRBJ2-1
size: NA
D: TRBD2
DNA: TGCGCCAGCAGCCCTGTAAAGTCTAGCGGAGAATCCTACAATGAGCAGTTCTTC
CDR3: CASSPVKSSGESYNEQFF

V: TRBV19
J: TRBJ2-6
size: NA
D: NA
DNA: TGTGCCAGTAGTATTGGAATGGGTTGGGGGCCTGGGGCCAACGTCCTGACTTTC
CDR3: CASSIGMGWGPGANVLTF

V: TRBV4-3
J: TRBJ2-3
size: NA
D: NA
DNA: TGCGCCAGCAGCCAAGAGACAGTCACAGATACGCAGTATTTT
CDR3: CASSQETVTDTQYF

V: TRBV7-2
J: TRBJ2-5
size: NA
D: TRBD2
DNA: TGTGCCAGCAGCTTATTTGCTAGCGGGGCCCAAGAGACCCAGTACTTC
CDR3: CASSLFASGAQETQYF

V: TRBV6-5
J: TRBJ1-2
size: NA
D: NA
DNA: TGTGCCAGCAGTTACGATCGGGGGGTTTCCTATGGCTACACCTTC
CDR3: CASSYDRGVSYGYTF

V: TRBV9
J: TRBJ2-3
size: NA
D: TRBD2
DNA: TGTGCCAGCAGCCAGACAATCGGGGGGGCCGGAGATACGCAGTATTTT
CDR3: CASSQTIGGAGDTQYF

V: TRBV7-8
J: TRBJ1-6
size: NA
D: NA
DNA: TGTGCCAGCAGCCCAAGTAGCGGACTCCCTTATAATTCACCCCTCCACTTT
CDR3: CASSPSSGLPYNSPLHF

V: TRBV5-1
J: TRBJ2-7
size: NA
D: TRBD1
DNA: TGCGCCAGCAGCTTGAGGGGACAGGGCGAGTACTTC
CDR3: CASSLRGQGEYF

V: TRBV7-2
J: TRBJ2-5
size: NA
D: TRBD1
DNA: TGTGCCAGCAGCTCCTGGACAGGGGGGGAGACCCAGTACTTC
CDR3: CASSSWTGGETQYF

V: TRBV9
J: TRBJ1-6
size: NA
D: NA
DNA: TGTGCCAGCAGCGTAGCTCCGACAAATTCACCCCTCCACTTT
CDR3: CASSVAPTNSPLHF

V: TRBV9
J: TRBJ2-5
size: NA
D: NA
DNA: TGTGCCAGCTCGGGAGGGGGCTACCAAGAGACCCAGTACTTC
CDR3: CASSGGGYQETQYF

V: TRBV5-4
J: TRBJ2-7
size: NA
D: TRBD2
DNA: TGTGCCAGCAGTCCCTCCAGCGGGAGCCCCTACGAGCAGTACTTC
CDR3: CASSPSSGSPYEQYF

V: TRBV30
J: TRBJ2-1
size: once
D: TRBD2
DNA: TGTGCCTGGAGTGTACTACTAGCGGGAAGAAATGAGCAGTTCTTC
CDR3: CAWSVLLAGRNEQFF

V: TRBV6-1
J: TRBJ1-1
size: NA
D: NA
DNA: TGTGCCAGCAGTTTAGGGGAGAACACTGAAGCTTTCTTT
CDR3: CASSLGENTEAFF

V: TRBV2
J: TRBJ1-1
size: NA
D: TRBD1
DNA: TGTGCCAGCACCCGGGACAGTTGGACTGAAGCTTTCTTT
CDR3: CASTRDSWTEAFF

V: TRBV6-1
J: TRBJ1-2
size: NA
D: NA
DNA: TGTGCCAGCGCAAAGGCGGGGGGCGGTTATGGCTACACCTTC
CDR3: CASAKAGGGYGYTF

V: TRBV2
J: TRBJ1-4
size: NA
D: TRBD1
DNA: TGTGCCAGCAGGGACGGAAGACAGGGGGTTGGGGAAAAACTGTTTTTT
CDR3: CASRDGRQGVGEKLFF

V: TRBV2
J: TRBJ2-5
size: NA
D: NA
DNA: TGTGCCAGCAGTGACAATCAAGAGACCCAGTACTTC
CDR3: CASSDNQETQYF

V: TRBV10-1
J: TRBJ2-7
size: few
D: TRBD2
DNA: TGCGCCAGCAGTGAGGGGACTAGCGGCTCCTACGAGCAGTACTTC
CDR3: CASSEGTSGSYEQYF

V: TRBV30
J: TRBJ2-7
size: NA
D: NA
DNA: TGTGCCTGGAGCATCCGACAACTTTACGAGCAGTACTTC
CDR3: CAWSIRQLYEQYF

V: TRBV25-1
J: TRBJ2-1
size: NA
D: NA
DNA: TGTGCCAGCAGTTTCTTACAGGGCGTTGAGCAGTTCTTC
CDR3: CASSFLQGVEQFF

V: TRBV19
J: TRBJ2-5
size: NA
D: NA
DNA: TGTGCCAGTAGTATAGGGTGGGGAGCAGCCGGAGAAGAGACCCAGTACTTC
CDR3: CASSIGWGAAGEETQYF

V: TRBV5-1
J: TRBJ1-1
size: NA
D: TRBD1
DNA: TGCGCCAGCAGCTCAACCGGGACAGGGGGCACTGAAGCTTTCTTT
CDR3: CASSSTGTGGTEAFF

V: TRBV6-1
J: TRBJ1-2
size: few
D: NA
DNA: TGTGCCAGCAGTGAAACGGTAAACTATGGCTACACCTTC
CDR3: CASSETVNYGYTF